The subject of this entry is one T cell receptor (beta chain). What it binds is not known. The source of the sample is a study of T cell responses to AZD1222 COVID-19 vaccine. Study-wide results and limits: A reported finding is that nearly half of spike-specific TCRs target unmutated variant regions. With two AZD1222 doses given, Spike-specific TCR breadth and depth both rose. Donors were largely white British and mainly female; clonal diversity was possibly underestimated.

This CDR3 has 15 amino acids. The V gene lost 3 bases and the J gene lost 1 base, with 15 bases spanning the gap. The V gene's germline CDR1 is GTSNPN and CDR2 SVGIG (reference sequence). Profiling relied on immunoSEQ multiplex PCR, and the TCRdb table lists in-frame clones only, not all of them. Of roughly 130,000 clones detected, approximately 92% appear once; the ten largest clones hold 0.85% to 1.3%. The source is an adult who received the AZD1222 COVID-19 vaccine. Sequencing used peripheral blood, obtained 28 days after the second AZD1222 dose. The chain is built from TRBV30 and TRBJ1-1; D ambiguous. CDR3 sequence: CAWRGGGTRNTEAFF. CDR3 bases: TGTGCCTGGAGGGGTGGTGGCACGAGGAACACTGAAGCTTTCTTT.